The 3 T cell receptor beta chains in this list originate from one sample, sequenced in a study of neurological immune-mediated disorders (dated by TCRdb to about 2019). Library construction relied on 5' RACE. Sequenced using an Illumina HiSeq 2500. TCRdb applied fastp at Q25 and MiXCR to the public reads, then kept only in-frame beta chains. Every distinct CDR3 protein forms one entry, paired with its most common genes and DNA. The sample has under 50,000 distinct CDR3 sequences on record, around 13% of them singletons. Jointly, the top ten make up less than 5.5% of the sample. This sample's time point label indicates: longitudinal time-point 2. The sequenced sample consisted of PBMCs. The receptors were sampled from a male donor with HTLV-1-associated myelopathy (HAM/TSP).

Many counts were recorded for this clonotype. V and J are TRBV6-4 and TRBJ1-1; D is possibly TRBD1 (5 bases). The germline V gene encodes CDR1 MRHNA and CDR2 SNTAGT. V was cut by 8 bases and J by 7 bases, with 23 bases left in between. This CDR3 is built from 15 residues. The CDR3 coding sequence is TGTGCCAGCGCTTTACAGGCGATCCCTATGAGTGAAGCTTTCTTT. Its protein is CASALQAIPMSEAFF.

In this sample, this clonotype turned up many times. This chain uses TRBV20-1 with TRBJ2-7; unclear D gene. V lost 5 bases and J 4 bases, leaving 9 bases between the germline ends. Germline V gene sequence: CDR1 DFQATT, CDR2 SNEGSKA (reference sequence). The CDR3 runs to 11 residues. The CDR3 protein is CSAEIGYEQYF. CDR3 in DNA: TGCAGTGCTGAGATCGGGTACGAGCAGTACTTC.

This clonotype was seen ten or more times. The chain has TRBV4-3 and TRBJ1-6; D is perhaps TRBD1 (5 bases). CDR1 and CDR2 (germline): LGHNA, YSLEER. V shed 3 bases and J shed 6 bases, with 21 bases lying between them. The CDR3 loop spans 18 amino acids. CDR3 coding DNA: TGCGCCAGCAGCCACTCATCAGGGACCCCTGGGAGTAATTCACCCCTCCACTTT. The encoded protein is CASSHSSGTPGSNSPLHF.